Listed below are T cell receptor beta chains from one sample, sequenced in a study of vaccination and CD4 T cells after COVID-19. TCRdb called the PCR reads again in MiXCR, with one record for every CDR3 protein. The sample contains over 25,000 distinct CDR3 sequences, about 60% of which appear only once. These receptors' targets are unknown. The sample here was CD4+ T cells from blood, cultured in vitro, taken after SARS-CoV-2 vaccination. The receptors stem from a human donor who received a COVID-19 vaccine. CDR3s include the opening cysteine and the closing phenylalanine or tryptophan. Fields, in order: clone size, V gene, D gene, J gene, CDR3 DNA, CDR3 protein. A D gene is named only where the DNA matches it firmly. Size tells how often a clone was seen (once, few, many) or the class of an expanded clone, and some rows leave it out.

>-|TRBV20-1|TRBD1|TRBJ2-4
TGCAGTGCTAGAACGCGGACAGGGAGGATTCAGTACTTC
CSARTRTGRIQYF
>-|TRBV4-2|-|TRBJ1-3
TGTGCCAGCAGCCAAGAGGATATTAGGGGGGCTGGAAACACCATATATTTT
CASSQEDIRGAGNTIYF
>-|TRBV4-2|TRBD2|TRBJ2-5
TGTGCCAGCAGCCGCCTAAGACTAGCGGAACCCCGCGAGACCCAGTACTTC
CASSRLRLAEPRETQYF
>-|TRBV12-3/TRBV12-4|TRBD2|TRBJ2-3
TGTGCCAGCAGTTCCACTAGCGAGACCACAGATACGCAGTATTTT
CASSSTSETTDTQYF
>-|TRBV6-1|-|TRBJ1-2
TGTGCCAGCAGTCCACGAACGGCGACTAACTATGGCTACACCTTC
CASSPRTATNYGYTF
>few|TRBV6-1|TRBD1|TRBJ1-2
TGTGCCAGCAGTGAAGTCACAGGGGTTGGCTACACCTTC
CASSEVTGVGYTF
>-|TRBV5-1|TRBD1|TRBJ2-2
TGCGCCAGCAGCTTGATGATACTCGGAGACAGGGGCAACACCGGGGAGCTGTTTTTT
CASSLMILGDRGNTGELFF
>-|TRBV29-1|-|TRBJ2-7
TGCAGCGTTAGGGGGAACATGGGGGGCCACGAGCAGTACTTC
CSVRGNMGGHEQYF
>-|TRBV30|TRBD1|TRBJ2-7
TGTGCCTCTGACAGGGGGCTCGACGAGCAGTACTTC
CASDRGLDEQYF
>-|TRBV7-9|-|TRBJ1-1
TGTGCCAGCAAGGGAACAGGGAACACTGAAGCTTTCTTT
CASKGTGNTEAFF
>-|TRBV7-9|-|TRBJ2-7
TGTGCCAGCAGCTTCCCAGGGGAGCCGTACGAGCAGTACTTC
CASSFPGEPYEQYF
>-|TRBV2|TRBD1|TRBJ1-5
TGTGCCAGCAAGGGACAGGCGAATCAGCCCCAGCATTTT
CASKGQANQPQHF
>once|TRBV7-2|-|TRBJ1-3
TGTGCCAGCAGCCCCCGGGGACGACCAACTGGAAACACCATATATTTT
CASSPRGRPTGNTIYF
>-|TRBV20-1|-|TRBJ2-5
TGCAGTGCTTACTTAGGCGGGGAGACCCAGTACTTC
CSAYLGGETQYF
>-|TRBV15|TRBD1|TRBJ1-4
TGTGCCACCAGCAGATCGGACAGGGGTGGAAAACTGTTTTTT
CATSRSDRGGKLFF
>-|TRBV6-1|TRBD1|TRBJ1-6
TGTGCCAGCCGACGGCGAGGGGGCGCGGATGATAACTCACCCCTCCACTTT
CASRRRGGADDNSPLHF
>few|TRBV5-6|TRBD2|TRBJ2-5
TGTGCCAGCAGCTTGGATGATCGGGTAGCGGGGGACCAGTACTTC
CASSLDDRVAGDQYF
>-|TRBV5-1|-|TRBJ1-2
TGCGCCAGCAGCCTGGGACAAGAGGGTTATGGCTACACCTTC
CASSLGQEGYGYTF
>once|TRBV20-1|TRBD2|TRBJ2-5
TGCAGTGCTAGAGGGCGGGGGGGCCGCAAGACCCAGTACTTC
CSARGRGGRKTQYF
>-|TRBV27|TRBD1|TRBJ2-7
TGTGCCAGCAGTTTATATGGGACAGGGGGCTACTACGAGCAGTACTTC
CASSLYGTGGYYEQYF
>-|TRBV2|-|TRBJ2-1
TGTGCCAGCCGGCGGCGGTGGATAGGCAATGAGCAGTTCTTC
CASRRRWIGNEQFF